These 27 T cell receptor beta chains originate from one sample sequenced in a study of breast tumors, draining lymph nodes, adjacent tissues. TCRdb redid the calling of the multiplex PCR reads with MiXCR, one entry per CDR3 protein. This table has 60,000 to 75,000 distinct CDR3 sequences, 45% to 65% appearing once. Input material: breast tumor tissue. The receptors originated from a female donor with breast cancer. Some clones in this sample may be carry-over from other donors' samples.

This clonotype has ten or more counts. The chain couples TRBV20-1 to TRBJ2-3; 7 bases fit TRBD2. Germline V gene data show CDR1 as DFQATT and CDR2 as SNEGSKA (reference sequence). This CDR3 comprises 14 residues. Trimming took 6 bases from V and 4 from J; bases not matched to a gene: 10. CDR3 residues: CSAEPWGGADTQYF. CDR3 bases: TGCAGTGCCGAACCTTGGGGGGGGGCAGATACGCAGTATTTT.

This rearrangement joins TRBV2 to TRBJ1-4; TRBD1 might be the D (5 bases). CDR1 and CDR2 from the germline V gene are SNHLY and FYNNEI. The CDR3 contains 14 residues. The V gene lost 3 bases and the J gene lost 5 bases, with 10 bases spanning the gap. The CDR3 protein is CASSDRVWNEKLFF. CDR3 sequence (DNA): TGTGCCAGCAGTGACAGGGTTTGGAATGAAAAACTGTTTTTT. The full variable domain, with the rest looked up from reference TRBV2 and TRBJ1-4, is EPEVTQTPSHQVTQMGQEVILRCVPISNHLYFYWYRQILGQKVEFLVSFYNNEISEKSEIFDDQFSVERPDGSNFTLKIRSTKLEDSAMYFCASSDRVWNEKLFFGSGTQLSVL.

This clonotype was counted many times. The junction and the germline gene differ at one end; a read error may be behind it. This CDR3 is CSARDRASGLDMQYF. The CDR3 DNA reads as TGCAGTGCTAGAGATCGGGCTAGCGGGTTAGATATGCAGTATTTT. The J gene is TRBJ2-3, the V gene TRBV20-1; 8 nucleotides agree with TRBD2. The CDR3 length is 15 residues. CDR1 and CDR2 (germline): DFQATT, SNEGSKA (reference sequence).

This clonotype was observed many times. This sequence joins TRBV10-3 and TRBJ1-5; D is unresolved. V dropped 8 bases and J dropped 6 bases, with 17 bases sitting between them. The germline gives CDR1 ENHRY, CDR2 SYGVKD. This CDR3 has 14 residues. The CDR3 is CAISPEGRGQPQHF. CDR3 sequence (DNA): TGTGCCATCTCTCCTGAGGGTAGAGGTCAGCCCCAGCATTTT.

At least ten counts were recorded for this clonotype. The chain uses TRBV11-3 and TRBJ2-3, with D unclear. Germline values: CDR1 SGHNT, CDR2 YENEEA. The CDR3 is 15 amino acids. The V and J ends lost 1 base and 4 bases respectively, with 12 bases between them. CDR3 region: CASSLGQVIPDTQYF. CDR3 nucleotide sequence: TGTGCCAGCAGCTTAGGACAAGTGATTCCAGATACGCAGTATTTT.

This clonotype was detected many times. The chain carries TRBV6-6 and TRBJ1-6; 11 nucleotides line up with TRBD1. Germline CDR1 is MNHNY and CDR2 is SVGAGI (reference sequence). This CDR3 spans 17 amino acids. Germline trimming cut 2 bases from V and 7 bases from J; bases unmatched to any gene: 7. CDR3 sequence: CASSYRGTGGPNSPLHF. The DNA for the CDR3 is TGTGCCAGCAGTTACAGAGGGACAGGGGGTCCAAATTCACCCCTCCACTTT.

This clonotype was counted many times. V and J are TRBV5-8 and TRBJ2-7; D is unresolved. The CDR3 loop spans 13 amino acids. Trimming left V 5 bases short and J 0 bases short, with 9 bases between. Germline CDR1 is SGHTS and CDR2 is YDEGEE. The CDR3: CASRTESSYEQYF. The CDR3 DNA reads TGTGCCAGCAGGACCGAAAGCTCCTACGAGCAGTACTTC.

V usage is TRBV7-9 and J usage is TRBJ2-5, with TRBD2 matching over 9 bases. Germline V gene sequence: CDR1 SEHNR, CDR2 FQNEAQ (reference sequence). V lost 1 base and J lost 5; bases outside the gene matches: 8. CDR3 length equals 16 residues. In DNA form, the CDR3 reads TGTGCCAGCAGCTTAGGGTTAGCGGGGGACAATGAGACCCAGTACTTC. Its translation: CASSLGLAGDNETQYF.

This clonotype occurred many times. This chain links TRBV18 with TRBJ2-2; D is possibly TRBD1 (5 bases). The ends were cut back, 3 bases at V and 6 bases at J, with 14 bases in the middle. The CDR3 is 15 residues long. CDR1 is KGHSH, CDR2 LQKENI, per germline. CDR3 nucleotide sequence: TGTGCCAGCTCACCGGGTGTTCCAGGGTCCGGGGAGCTGTTTTTT. Protein product: CASSPGVPGSGELFF.

The chain carries TRBV4-1 and TRBJ1-2, with D unclear. V was trimmed by 1 base and J by 10 bases, leaving 10 bases between them. CDR3 length: 12 residues. The germline CDR1 and CDR2 sequences are MGHRA and YSYEKL. The CDR3: CASSQASSDYTF. CDR3 in DNA: TGCGCCAGCAGCCAAGCAAGTTCTGACTACACCTTC.

The chain employs TRBV11-3 and TRBJ2-1; 15 bases agree with TRBD2. Germline loops: CDR1 SGHNT, CDR2 YENEEA. V gave up 5 bases and J gave up 7 bases; unmatched junction bases: 3. CDR3 length equals 15 residues. The CDR3 loop is CASSPGLAGGNEQFF. The CDR3 DNA reads TGTGCCAGCAGCCCGGGACTAGCGGGAGGAAATGAGCAGTTCTTC.

Ten or more counts support this clonotype. The V and J genes are TRBV18 and TRBJ2-7; D is possibly TRBD1 or TRBD2 (5 bases each). Germline loops: CDR1 KGHSH, CDR2 LQKENI. The CDR3 sequence is 17 residues long. V was clipped by 3 bases and J by 3 bases, with 21 bases between them. Here the CDR3 reads CASSPGLMNGTLYEQYF. The CDR3 DNA follows: TGTGCCAGCTCACCGGGCCTAATGAACGGGACGCTCTACGAGCAGTACTTC.

This clonotype has just a few counts. V usage is TRBV29-1 and J usage is TRBJ1-2; TRBD1 is a possible D gene (5 bases). This CDR3 spans 11 amino acids. CDR1 SQVTM and CDR2 ANQGSEA come from the germline V gene. This CDR3 is CSDSGWRGYTF. The DNA of the CDR3 is TGCAGTGATTCAGGGTGGAGGGGCTACACCTTC.

The V call is TRBV7-9, the J call TRBJ2-2; 8 nucleotides match TRBD1. The J call is doubtful: the DNA matches TRBJ1-1 better. CDR1 and CDR2 (germline): SEHNR, FQNEAQ (reference sequence). The CDR3 contains 14 residues. The CDR3 protein is CASSPGQGDTEAFF. In DNA form, the CDR3 reads TGTGCCAGCAGTCCCGGACAGGGCGACACTGAAGCTTTCTTT.

This clonotype was picked up many times. V usage is TRBV10-2 and J usage is TRBJ2-5; 11 positions agree with TRBD2. The CDR3 is 15 residues long. The trim removed 7 bases at V and 3 bases at J, leaving 7 bases unmatched. Looked up from germline, CDR1 is WSHSY and CDR2 is SAAADI. The CDR3: CASKTSGIGEETQYF. The CDR3 DNA reads TGCGCCAGCAAGACTAGCGGGATTGGGGAAGAGACCCAGTACTTC.

In its sample, this clonotype was seen many times. The chain combines TRBV10-3 with TRBJ1-2, with D maybe TRBD1 (5 bases). The CDR3 is 14 amino acids. CDR1 is ENHRY and CDR2 is SYGVKD in the germline V gene. V was trimmed by 0 bases and J by 8 bases, leaving 13 bases between them. The DNA for the CDR3 is TGTGCCATCAGTGAGTCGGGGGAGGTCTACGGCTACACCTTC. Translation: CAISESGEVYGYTF.

The sample holds many counts of this clonotype. This chain connects TRBV20-1 to TRBJ1-5, with TRBD1 identical over 9 bases. With 5 bases clipped from V and 2 bases from J, the junction kept 7 bases outside the gene matches. This CDR3 is built from 15 residues. CDR1 is DFQATT, CDR2 SNEGSKA, per germline (reference sequence). As DNA, the CDR3 is TGCAGTGCTGCGGACAGGGGTAATGGCAATCAGCCCCAGCATTTT. Residues: CSAADRGNGNQPQHF.

The rearrangement uses TRBV20-1 and TRBJ1-4; 9 nucleotides align to TRBD1. CDR3 length: 15 residues. Germline V gene lookup returns CDR1 DFQATT and CDR2 SNEGSKA (reference sequence). J gave up 5 bases and V 4 bases, and 8 bases lay outside the gene matches. CDR3 protein: CSAKRTGEVNEKLFF. In DNA, the CDR3 is TGCAGTGCTAAACGGACAGGGGAGGTGAATGAAAAACTGTTTTTT.

In this sample, this clonotype turned up many times. This sequence joins TRBV19 and TRBJ2-1; possibly TRBD1 for D (6 bases). The germline gives CDR1 LNHDA, CDR2 SQIVND (reference sequence). The CDR3 sequence is 17 residues long. Trimming shortened V by 5 bases and J by 8 bases, and 25 bases separated the two germline ends. The CDR3 bases are TGTGCCAGTAGTTCCCCCGCCTGGGCAGGGGCGCACCATGAGCAGTTCTTC. As protein: CASSSPAWAGAHHEQFF.

This clonotype was counted at least ten times. The chain is built from TRBV6-2 or TRBV6-3 and TRBJ1-2; 7 bases fit TRBD1. The junction had 17 bases not matched to a gene; V was cut back by 8 bases and J by 8 bases. Per germline, CDR1 MNHEY and CDR2 SVGEGT. This CDR3 has 15 amino acids. The CDR3 loop is CASLARGGATGGYTF. In DNA, the CDR3 is TGTGCCAGCCTAGCGCGAGGGGGCGCGACAGGGGGCTACACCTTC.

This clonotype was detected once. J is TRBJ2-7 and V is TRBV2; D not resolved. Germline V gene data show CDR1 as SNHLY and CDR2 as FYNNEI. This CDR3 comprises 13 residues. Trimming took off 8 bases at V and 2 bases at J, with 13 bases between the two ends. The DNA of the CDR3 is TGTGCCAGCTCGCCCACGGATACCTACGAGCAGTACTTC. It codes for CASSPTDTYEQYF.

With respect to this clonotype: This may arise from a read error, as a much more abundant clone is one base away. The chain is built from TRBV20-1 and TRBJ2-1; 11 nucleotides align to TRBD2. The V gene's germline CDR1 is DFQATT and CDR2 SNEGSKA (reference sequence). The ends lost 4 bases at V and 6 bases at J; junction bases unmatched: 8. The CDR3 extends over 15 amino acids. CDR3 DNA sequence: TGCAGTGCTACGGCCACTAGCGGGGGCCCCAATGAGCAGTTCTTC. As protein: CSATATSGGPNEQFF.

This clonotype was seen at least ten times. This rearrangement joins TRBV5-1 to TRBJ2-5, with D perhaps TRBD2 (5 bases). V was clipped by 4 bases and J by 8 bases, with 18 bases between them. This CDR3 spans 14 amino acids. CDR1 is SGHRS and CDR2 is YFSETQ in the germline V gene. CDR3 in DNA: TGCGCCAGCAGCCCCTTCGAGAAGGGAGACACCCAGTACTTC. Translation: CASSPFEKGDTQYF.

The chain is built from TRBV2 and TRBJ2-7; 8 bases are shared with TRBD2. J gave up 5 bases and V 7 bases, and 13 bases lay outside the gene matches. The CDR3 is 15 residues long. Germline CDR1 SNHLY, CDR2 FYNNEI. This chain's CDR3 is CASMAGLAGSHEQYF. CDR3 nucleotide sequence: TGTGCCAGCATGGCTGGGCTAGCGGGTTCTCACGAGCAGTACTTC.

About this clonotype itself: A much larger clone differs by one base, so this may be a read error. This chain connects TRBV6-2 or TRBV6-3 to TRBJ1-5; no definite D call. The CDR3 has 14 residues. Trimming left V 5 bases short and J 6 bases short, with 14 bases between. Germline V gene lookup returns CDR1 MNHEY and CDR2 SVGEGT. The CDR3 loop reads CASSHEGIPQPQHF. CDR3 nucleotides: TGTGCCAGCAGTCACGAAGGGATTCCTCAGCCCCAGCATTTT.

The chain combines TRBV6-5 with TRBJ1-4; possibly TRBD1 for D (5 bases). The CDR3 runs 13 residues. Trimming cost V 8 bases and J 10 bases, with 17 bases left between them. Germline V gene sequence: CDR1 MNHEY, CDR2 SVGAGI. DNA of the CDR3: TGTGCCAGCGGACGCAGGGACTCCGCAAAACTGTTTTTT. This sequence encodes CASGRRDSAKLFF.

This clonotype was recorded at least ten times. V and J are TRBV12-3 or TRBV12-4 and TRBJ2-6, with a weak D call TRBD1 (5 bases). The CDR3 runs 15 residues. The V and J ends lost 2 bases and 2 bases respectively, with 7 bases between them. This chain's CDR3 is CASSLRTTGANVLTF. CDR3 in DNA: TGTGCCAGCAGTTTAAGGACAACTGGGGCCAACGTCCTGACTTTC.